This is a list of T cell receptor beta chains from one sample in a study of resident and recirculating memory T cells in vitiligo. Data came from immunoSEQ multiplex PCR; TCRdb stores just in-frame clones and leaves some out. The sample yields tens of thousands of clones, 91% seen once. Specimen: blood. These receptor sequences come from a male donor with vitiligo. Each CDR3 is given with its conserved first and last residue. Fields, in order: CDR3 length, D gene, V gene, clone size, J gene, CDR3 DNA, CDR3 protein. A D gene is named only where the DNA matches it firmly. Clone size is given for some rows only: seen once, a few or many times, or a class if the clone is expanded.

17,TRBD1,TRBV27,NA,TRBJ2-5,TGTGCCAGCGGGAACCGAGAGACAGGGGGACAACAAGAGACCCAGTACTTC,CASGNRETGGQQETQYF
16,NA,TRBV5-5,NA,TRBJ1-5,TGTGCCAGCAGCTTGGCCGGTACAGCCGGAAATCAGCCCCAGCATTTT,CASSLAGTAGNQPQHF
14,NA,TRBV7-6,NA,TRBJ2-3,TGTGCCAGCAGCTTAGCCCTCGGCACAGATACGCAGTATTTT,CASSLALGTDTQYF
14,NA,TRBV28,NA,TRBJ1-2,TGTGCCAGCAGTACGCCCTGGCCCTCGAATGGCTACACCTTC,CASSTPWPSNGYTF
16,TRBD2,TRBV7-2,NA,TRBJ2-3,TGTGCCAGCAGCTTGGGCCTAGCGGGCATCACAGATACGCAGTATTTT,CASSLGLAGITDTQYF
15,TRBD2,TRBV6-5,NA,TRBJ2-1,TGTGCCAGCAGTTACCTCGGGACTAGCGGGACAGAGCAGTTCTTC,CASSYLGTSGTEQFF
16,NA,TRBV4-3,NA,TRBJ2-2,TGCGCCAGCAGCCAAGAGGACAGCGCGAACACCGGGGAGCTGTTTTTT,CASSQEDSANTGELFF
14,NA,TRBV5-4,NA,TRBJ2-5,TGTGCCAGCAGCTTTCCGGGGGGCAAGAAGACCCAGTACTTC,CASSFPGGKKTQYF
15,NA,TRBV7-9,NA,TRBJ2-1,TGTGCCAGCAGCTTAGATCGGGGGGCGTACAATGAGCAGTTCTTC,CASSLDRGAYNEQFF
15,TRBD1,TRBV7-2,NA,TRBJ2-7,TGTGCCAGCAGCCCACCGGGACAGGGAACCCACGAGCAGTACTTC,CASSPPGQGTHEQYF
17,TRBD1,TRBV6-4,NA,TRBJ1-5,TGTGCCAGCAGCGAGACGGGACAGGGTAAAGGCAATCAGCCCCAGCATTTT,CASSETGQGKGNQPQHF
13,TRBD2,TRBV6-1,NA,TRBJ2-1,TGTGCCAGCACGTTAGCGGGGGCGGGGGAGCAGTTCTTC,CASTLAGAGEQFF
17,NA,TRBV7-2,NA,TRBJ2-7,TGTGCCAGCAGCTTAGTATCTGCGGGAAAAAGCTCCTACGAGCAGTACTTC,CASSLVSAGKSSYEQYF
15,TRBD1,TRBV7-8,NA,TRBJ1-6,TGTGCCAGCAGCTCCGGGACAGGCTTCGCTTCACCCCTCCACTTT,CASSSGTGFASPLHF
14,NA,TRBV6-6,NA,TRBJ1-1,TGTGCCACCACCGAATACGGGGGAGGCACTGAAGCTTTCTTT,CATTEYGGGTEAFF
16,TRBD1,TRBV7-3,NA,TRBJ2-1,TGTGCCAGCAGCCTTAACGAGGGACAGGGGATCAATGAGCAGTTCTTC,CASSLNEGQGINEQFF
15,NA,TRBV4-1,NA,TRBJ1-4,TGCGCCAGCAGCTACCCGGGAGGGCTTCTTGAAAAACTGTTTTTT,CASSYPGGLLEKLFF
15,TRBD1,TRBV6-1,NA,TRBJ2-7,TGTGCCAGCAGTGAAACCGGGACAGGGGGGGACGAGCAGTACTTC,CASSETGTGGDEQYF
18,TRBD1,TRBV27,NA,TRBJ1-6,TGTGCCAGCAGTCCTCAAACAGGGGGCGCTTCCTATAATTCACCCCTCCACTTT,CASSPQTGGASYNSPLHF
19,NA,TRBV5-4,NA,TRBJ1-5,TGTGCCAGCAGCGAAAACCACGGACCAGGGGAAAGATACAATCAGCCCCAGCATTTT,CASSENHGPGERYNQPQHF
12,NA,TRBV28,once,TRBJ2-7,TGTGCCAGCACCCGGGGGTCCTACGAGCAGTACTTC,CASTRGSYEQYF
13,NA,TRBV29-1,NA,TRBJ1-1,TGCAGCGTTGTGAAGACGGCGGGCACTGAAGCTTTCTTT,CSVVKTAGTEAFF
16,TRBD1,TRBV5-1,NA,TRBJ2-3,TGCGCCAGCAGCCGTTGGGGGACAGGGGATACAGATACGCAGTATTTT,CASSRWGTGDTDTQYF
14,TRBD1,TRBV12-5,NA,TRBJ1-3,TGTGCTAGTGTGGGACAGAGCTCTGGAAACACCATATATTTT,CASVGQSSGNTIYF
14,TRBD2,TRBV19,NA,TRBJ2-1,TGTGCCAGTACCCGGACTAGCGGGGCCAATGAGCAGTTCTTC,CASTRTSGANEQFF
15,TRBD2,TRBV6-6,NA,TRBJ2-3,TGTGCCAGCAGCCCTAGCGGGATCCGCACAGATACGCAGTATTTT,CASSPSGIRTDTQYF
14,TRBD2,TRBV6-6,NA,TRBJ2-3,TGTGCCAGCAGGCGGGGGAGCGGCACAGATACGCAGTATTTT,CASRRGSGTDTQYF
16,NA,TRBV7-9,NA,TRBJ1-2,TGTGCCAGCAGCTTAGCCCTGGAGGCAGAGGGCTATGGCTACACCTTC,CASSLALEAEGYGYTF
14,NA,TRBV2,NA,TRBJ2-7,TGTGCCAGCAGTCTGCCAGGTGCCCTTCGCGAGCAGTACTTC,CASSLPGALREQYF
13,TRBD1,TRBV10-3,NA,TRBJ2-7,TGTGCCATCGGCCGGGACAGGGGCTACGAGCAGTACTTC,CAIGRDRGYEQYF
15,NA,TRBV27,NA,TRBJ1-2,TGTGCCAGCAGTTCCGCCGGGGGGGCGAGGGGTGGCTACACCTTC,CASSSAGGARGGYTF
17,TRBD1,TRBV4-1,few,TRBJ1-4,TGCGCCAGCAGCCAGGCGGACAGGGGTGCAACTAATGAAAAACTGTTTTTT,CASSQADRGATNEKLFF
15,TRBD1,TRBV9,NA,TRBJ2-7,TGTGCCAGCAGCAAGACAGGGGCGACCCCAAGCGAGCAGTACTTC,CASSKTGATPSEQYF
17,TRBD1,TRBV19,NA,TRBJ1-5,TGTGCCAGTAGTAGAGCAACAGGGGGGGATAGCAATCAGCCCCAGCATTTT,CASSRATGGDSNQPQHF
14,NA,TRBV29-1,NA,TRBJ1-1,TGCAGCGTTGTTAACAGGCTTACGAACACTGAAGCTTTCTTT,CSVVNRLTNTEAFF
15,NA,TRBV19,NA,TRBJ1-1,TGTGCCAGTAGTATGCTCGCCGACAGGCTTTCGGAGGCTTTCTTT,CASSMLADRLSEAFF
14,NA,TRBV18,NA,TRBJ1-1,TGTGCCAGCTCACTGGACACAGGAAACACTGAAGCTTTCTTT,CASSLDTGNTEAFF
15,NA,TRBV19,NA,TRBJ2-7,TGTGCCAGTAGTTTTACCGGGACTGGGGCATACGAGCAGTACTTC,CASSFTGTGAYEQYF
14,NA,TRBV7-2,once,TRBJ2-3,TGTGCCAGCAGCTTAGGCAGGGTCCCAGATACGCAGTATTTT,CASSLGRVPDTQYF
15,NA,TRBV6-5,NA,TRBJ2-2,TGTGCCAGCAGTTACAAGGGGTCGAACACCGGGGAGCTGTTTTTT,CASSYKGSNTGELFF
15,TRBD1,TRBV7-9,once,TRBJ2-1,TGTGCCAGCAGCTTGCCGGGACAGGGAATTAATGAGCAGTTCTTC,CASSLPGQGINEQFF
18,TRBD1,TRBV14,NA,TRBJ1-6,TGTGCCAGCAGCCAAGGGGAGCCGGGACAGTCTTATAATTCACCCCTCCACTTT,CASSQGEPGQSYNSPLHF
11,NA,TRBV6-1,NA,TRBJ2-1,TGTGCCAGCAGTGTCGTCAATGAGCAGTTCTTC,CASSVVNEQFF
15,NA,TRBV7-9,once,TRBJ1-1,TGTGCCAGCAGCTTATCGCAGGGTCGGAATACTGAAGCTTTCTTT,CASSLSQGRNTEAFF
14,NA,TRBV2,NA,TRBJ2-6,TGTGCCAGCAAGACAGCCTCTGGGGCCAACGTCCTGACTTTC,CASKTASGANVLTF
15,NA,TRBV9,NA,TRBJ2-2,TGTGCCAGCAACGGAGGGTCGGGGGATACCGGGGAGCTGTTTTTT,CASNGGSGDTGELFF
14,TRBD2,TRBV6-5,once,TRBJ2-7,TGTGCCAGCAGTTCCCCGGGGGGGGCCTACGAGCAGTACTTC,CASSSPGGAYEQYF
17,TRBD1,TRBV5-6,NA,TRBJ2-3,TGTGCCAGCAGCTTGGTGACCGGGACAGGGGGAATTGATACGCAGTATTTT,CASSLVTGTGGIDTQYF
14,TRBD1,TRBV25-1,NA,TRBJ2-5,TGTGCCAGCAGTTATCCGGGACAGGGGAGTGCCCAGTACTTC,CASSYPGQGSAQYF
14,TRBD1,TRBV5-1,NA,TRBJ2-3,TGCGCCAGCAGCTGGGGACAGTCCAAGGATACGCAGTATTTT,CASSWGQSKDTQYF
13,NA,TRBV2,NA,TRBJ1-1,TGTGCCAGCAGGCAGGGCCCAAACACTGAAGCTTTCTTT,CASRQGPNTEAFF
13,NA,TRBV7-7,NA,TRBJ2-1,TGTGCCAGCAGCCCGGACGGGAACAATGAGCAGTTCTTC,CASSPDGNNEQFF
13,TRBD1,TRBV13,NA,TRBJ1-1,TGTGCCAGCAGCTCCGGGGACAGCCGACGAGCTTTCTTT,CASSSGDSRRAFF
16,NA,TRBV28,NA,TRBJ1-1,TGTGCCAGCAGCCCCCTCGGGGTACGCTTGAACACTGAAGCTTTCTTT,CASSPLGVRLNTEAFF
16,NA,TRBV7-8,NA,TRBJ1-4,TGTGCCAGCAGCTTAGCCCGGTTTGCAACTAATGAAAAACTGTTTTTT,CASSLARFATNEKLFF
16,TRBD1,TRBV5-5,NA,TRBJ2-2,TGTGCCAGCAGCTGGACAGGGGGCGCGGACACCGGGGAGCTGTTTTTT,CASSWTGGADTGELFF
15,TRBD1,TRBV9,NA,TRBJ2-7,TGTGCCAGCAGCCCAGCGCCGACAGGGGCCTACGAGCAGTACTTC,CASSPAPTGAYEQYF
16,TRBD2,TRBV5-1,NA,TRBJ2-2,TGCGCCAGCACCCGACTAGCGGGGCTTAACACCGGGGAGCTGTTTTTT,CASTRLAGLNTGELFF